This T cell receptor beta chain originates from a study of beta chain features in type 1 diabetes. Since all of the isolated RNA was reverse transcribed, expressed TCRB transcripts were what got sequenced. This table comes from immunoSEQ multiplex PCR, and its TCRdb copy is limited to in-frame clones, with some not included. Found here are 250,000 to 300,000 clones, over 11% of them singletons; the top ten hold approximately 0.015%. This clone was counted between two and nine times. Its antigen is unknown. Broader study findings: For Type 1 diabetes patients, all four CD4+ subsets carried TCRB CDR3s that were moderately but significantly shorter.

The CDR3 spans 13 residues. V was clipped by 5 bases and J by 3 bases, with 11 bases between them. In germline, CDR1 is SGHDT, CDR2 YYEEEE. The chain combines TRBV5-6 with TRBJ2-5; no clear D gene. The TCR originated in a man between 25 and 39 years old with type 1 diabetes. Sequenced material: naive CD4+ T cells from blood. The CDR3 spells CASSYPPEETQYF. In DNA, the CDR3 is TGTGCCAGCAGTTATCCCCCGGAAGAGACCCAGTACTTC.